Below are 16 T cell receptor beta chains sequenced from a single sample in a study of T cells after posttransplantation cyclophosphamide (dated by TCRdb to the mid-2010s). The library was obtained by the immunoSEQ multiplex PCR assay. In its TCRdb copy, this immuneACCESS table keeps in-frame sequences only and misses some clones. Where compared with another copy, unresolved V genes explain less than half of these, and the others have no known cause. The sample table lists fewer than 40,000 clones, approximately 90% of them with a count of one. Together, the top ten hold approximately 15% of the sample. The material sequenced was PBMCs. These receptors were collected from a woman aged 40 to 50 with a blood cancer, CMV-positive, and with a related stem cell donor.

The chain recombines TRBV19 with TRBJ2-1; no definite D call. CDR1 is LNHDA and CDR2 is SQIVND in the germline V gene (reference sequence). V was pared by 4 bases and J by 3 bases, with 7 bases between. The CDR3 runs to 13 residues. The chain's CDR3 is CASSRSGYNEQFF. DNA for the CDR3: TGTGCCAGTAGTAGGTCGGGCTACAATGAGCAGTTCTTC.

The chain is built from TRBV11-2 and TRBJ2-7; D possibly corresponds to TRBD1 (7 bases). CDR3 length equals 15 residues. V lost 1 base to trimming and J lost 3 bases, with 13 bases between them. CDR1 and CDR2 (germline): SGHAT, FQNNGV. The CDR3 DNA follows: TGTGCCAGCAGCTTAGTGCGCCAGGGGGGCTACGAGCAGTACTTC. Protein product: CASSLVRQGGYEQYF.

V is TRBV2 and J is TRBJ2-1; 12 bases match TRBD2. Germline CDR1 SNHLY, CDR2 FYNNEI. V was pared by 5 bases and J by 9 bases, with 8 bases of the junction left unmatched. This CDR3 contains 15 residues. The CDR3 region is CASSPTSGGPSEQFF. The CDR3 nucleotides read TGTGCCAGCAGTCCAACTAGCGGGGGGCCCAGTGAGCAGTTCTTC.

In regard to this clone: An end of the junction differs from the germline gene, which may be a read error. This specimen includes other DNA sequences encoding the same CDR3. DNA of the CDR3: TGTGCCAGCAGCTTGCCCCAGGGGGATCGAAACTATAATTCCCCCCTCCACTTT. Its translation: CASSLPQGDRNYNSPLHF. The V gene is TRBV5-8, the J gene TRBJ1-6; 7 bases fit TRBD1. Germline V gives CDR1 SGHTS, CDR2 YDEGEE. The CDR3 has 18 amino acids.

The chain carries TRBV5-1 and TRBJ1-2, with D perhaps TRBD1 (6 bases). The CDR3 has 15 amino acids. Trimming stripped 0 bases from V and 6 bases from J, with 15 bases between. Germline V gene sequence: CDR1 SGHRS, CDR2 YFSETQ. CDR3 DNA: TGCGCCAGCAGCTTGGAGGGGGGGGCGAGAGATGGCTACACCTTC. Its translation is CASSLEGGARDGYTF. Based on the CDR3 plus reference TRBV5-1 and TRBJ1-2, the full variable domain is KAGVTQTPRYLIKTRGQQVTLSCSPISGHRSVSWYQQTPGQGLQFLFEYFSETQRNKGNFPGRFSGRQFSNSRSEMNVSTLELGDSALYLCASSLEGGARDGYTFGSGTRLTVV.

The rearrangement joins TRBV29-1 to TRBJ2-3, with D perhaps matching TRBD2 (5 bases). The ends were cut back, 7 bases at V and 9 bases at J, with 20 bases in the middle. CDR1 and CDR2 from the germline V gene are SQVTM and ANQGSEA. This CDR3 is 13 amino acids long. The CDR3 coding sequence is TGCAGCGCCATGCCCGGGCGGGCGAGGACGCAGTATTTT. Its translation: CSAMPGRARTQYF.

The genes are TRBV13 and TRBJ2-3; 11 nucleotides match TRBD2. The CDR3 consists of 16 residues. Germline V gene data show CDR1 as PRHDT and CDR2 as FYEKMQ (reference sequence). V was clipped by 1 base and J by 4 bases; unmatched bases: 4. In DNA form, the CDR3 reads TGTGCCAGCAGCTTAGTAGCGGGGGGGCGGTCAGATACGCAGTATTTT. It codes for CASSLVAGGRSDTQYF.

This chain links TRBV6-5 with TRBJ2-7; D is possibly TRBD2 (6 bases). CDR3 length equals 16 residues. Germline V CDR1 and CDR2: MNHEY, SVGAGI. Deletions cut 2 bases from V and 4 bases from J, with 18 bases between. CDR3 nucleotide sequence: TGTGCCAGCAGTTACGGGTTGCGGGGACCCTCTTACGAGCAGTACTTC. It encodes CASSYGLRGPSYEQYF.

V usage is TRBV21-1 and J usage is TRBJ1-5; TRBD1 is taken as the D call from the table, unchecked against the DNA. TRBV21-1 is noted as a pseudogene. This CDR3 has 16 residues. This CDR3 reads CASSKRGLRSNQPQHF. The CDR3 coding sequence is TGTGCCAGCAGCAAAAGGGGGCTGAGAAGCAATCAGCCCCAGCATTTT.

CDR3 amino acids: CATSRADFNEQFF. The CDR3 coding sequence is TGTGCCACCAGCAGGGCAGACTTCAATGAGCAGTTCTTC. The gene calls are TRBV15 and TRBJ2-1, with unresolved D. Germline-derived CDR1 and CDR2 are LNHNV and YYDKDF (reference sequence). Trimming took off 3 bases at V and 6 bases at J, with 9 bases between the two ends. There are 13 residues in the CDR3.

The chain is built from TRBV29-1 and TRBJ2-3; a possible D gene is TRBD1 (5 bases). The V gene's germline CDR1 is SQVTM and CDR2 ANQGSEA. This CDR3 has 16 residues. V lost 0 bases and J 0 bases, leaving 13 bases between the germline ends. The CDR3 DNA is TGCAGCGTTGAAGATCGCAGGGCGGAGAGCACAGATACGCAGTATTTT. This translates into CSVEDRRAESTDTQYF.

The V call is TRBV27, the J call TRBJ1-4; 11 bases line up with TRBD1. This CDR3 has 16 residues. The trim removed 3 bases at V and 7 bases at J, leaving 7 bases unmatched. Looked up from germline, CDR1 is MNHEY and CDR2 is SMNVEV (reference sequence). The CDR3 spells CASSFLGTGGPEKLFF. CDR3 bases: TGTGCCAGCAGTTTCCTCGGGACAGGGGGGCCTGAAAAACTGTTTTTT.

The chain employs TRBV11-2 and TRBJ2-7; D ambiguous. This CDR3 has 12 amino acids. In germline, CDR1 is SGHAT, CDR2 FQNNGV. V dropped 6 bases and J dropped 2 bases, with 8 bases sitting between them. The DNA for the CDR3 is TGTGCCAGCAGTGCTTCTACCTACGAGCAGTACTTC. It specifies CASSASTYEQYF.

This rearrangement joins TRBV4-1 to TRBJ1-2, with D perhaps TRBD1 (6 bases). In germline, CDR1 is MGHRA, CDR2 YSYEKL. V was shortened by 2 bases and J by 3 bases, with 13 bases between the two germline ends. The CDR3 covers 15 residues. The CDR3 coding sequence is TGCGCCAGCAGCCAACCCGGGACATGGGACTATGGCTACACCTTC. This translates into CASSQPGTWDYGYTF.

This chain links TRBV7-9 with TRBJ2-7, with 8 bases aligning to TRBD1. The V gene end was trimmed by 3 bases and the J gene end by 2 bases; junction bases not matched to a gene: 12. The CDR3 contains 17 residues. CDR1 SEHNR and CDR2 FQNEAQ come from the germline V gene (reference sequence). The CDR3 nucleotides are TGTGCCAGCAGCTTCAAAGGCGGACAGGGCCTACCCTACGAGCAGTACTTC. Translation: CASSFKGGQGLPYEQYF.

The chain couples TRBV6-5 to TRBJ1-1; D is possibly TRBD1 (5 bases). Germline V gene sequence: CDR1 MNHEY, CDR2 SVGAGI. Trimming shortened V by 7 bases and J by 7 bases, and 10 bases separated the two germline ends. The length of the CDR3 is 11 residues. The CDR3 DNA sequence: TGTGCCAGCAACGGACAACTTGAAGCTTTCTTT. This encodes CASNGQLEAFF.